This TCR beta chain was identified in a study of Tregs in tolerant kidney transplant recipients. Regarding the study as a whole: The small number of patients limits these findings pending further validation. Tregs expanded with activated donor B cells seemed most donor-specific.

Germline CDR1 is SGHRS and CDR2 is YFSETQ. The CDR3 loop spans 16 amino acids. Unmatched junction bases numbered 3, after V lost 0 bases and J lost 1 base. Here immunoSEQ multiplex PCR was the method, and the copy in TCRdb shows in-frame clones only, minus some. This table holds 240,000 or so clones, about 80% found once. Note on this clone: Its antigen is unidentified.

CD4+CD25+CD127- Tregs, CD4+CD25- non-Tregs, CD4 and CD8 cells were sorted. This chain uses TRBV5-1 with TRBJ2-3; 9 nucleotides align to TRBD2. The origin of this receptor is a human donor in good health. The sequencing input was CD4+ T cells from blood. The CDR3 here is CASSLGEREGTDTQYF. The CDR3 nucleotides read TGCGCCAGCAGCTTGGGGGAGCGGGAGGGCACAGATACGCAGTATTTT.